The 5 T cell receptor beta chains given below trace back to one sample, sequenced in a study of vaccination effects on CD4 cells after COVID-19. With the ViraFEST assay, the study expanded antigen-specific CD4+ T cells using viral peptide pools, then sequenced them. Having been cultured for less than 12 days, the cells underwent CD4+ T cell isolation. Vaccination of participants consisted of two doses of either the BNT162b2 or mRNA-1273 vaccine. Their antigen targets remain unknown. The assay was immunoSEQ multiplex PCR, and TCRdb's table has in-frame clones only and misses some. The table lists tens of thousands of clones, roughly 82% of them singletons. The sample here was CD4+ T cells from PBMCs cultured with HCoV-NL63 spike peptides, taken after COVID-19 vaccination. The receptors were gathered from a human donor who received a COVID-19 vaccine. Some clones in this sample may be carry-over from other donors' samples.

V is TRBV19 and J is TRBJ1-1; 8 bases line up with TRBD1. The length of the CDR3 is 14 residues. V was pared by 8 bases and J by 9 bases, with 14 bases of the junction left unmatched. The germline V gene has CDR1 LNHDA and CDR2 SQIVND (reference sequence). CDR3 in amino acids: CASETTGALNKAFF. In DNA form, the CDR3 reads TGTGCCAGTGAGACGACAGGGGCGTTGAACAAAGCTTTCTTT.

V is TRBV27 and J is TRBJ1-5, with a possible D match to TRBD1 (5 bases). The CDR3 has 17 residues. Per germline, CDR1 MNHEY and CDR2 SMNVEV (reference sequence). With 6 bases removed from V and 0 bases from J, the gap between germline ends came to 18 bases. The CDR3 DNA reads TGTGCCAGCAGACCCTCCGGGACGGATTATAGCAATCAGCCCCAGCATTTT. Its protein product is CASRPSGTDYSNQPQHF.

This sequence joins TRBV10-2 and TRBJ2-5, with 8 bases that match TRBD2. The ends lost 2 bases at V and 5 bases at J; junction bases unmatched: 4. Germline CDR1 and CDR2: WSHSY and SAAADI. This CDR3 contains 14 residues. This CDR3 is CASSEVQRGETQYF. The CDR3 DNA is TGCGCCAGCAGTGAGGTCCAGCGGGGGGAGACCCAGTACTTC.

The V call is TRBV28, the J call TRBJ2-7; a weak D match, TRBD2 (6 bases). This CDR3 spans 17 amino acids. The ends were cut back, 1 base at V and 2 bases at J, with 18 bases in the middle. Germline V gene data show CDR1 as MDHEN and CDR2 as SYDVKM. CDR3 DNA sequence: TGTGCCAGCAGTTTATTTAGCGGACCTACAGTTACCTACGAGCAGTACGTC. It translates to CASSLFSGPTVTYEQYV.

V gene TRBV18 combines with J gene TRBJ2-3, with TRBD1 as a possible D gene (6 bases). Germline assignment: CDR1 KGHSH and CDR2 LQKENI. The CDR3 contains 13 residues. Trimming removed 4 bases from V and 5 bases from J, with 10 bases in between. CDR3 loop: CASSRGGEDTQYF. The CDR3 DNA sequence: TGTGCCAGCTCACGAGGGGGAGAAGATACGCAGTATTTT.